This passage covers 10 T cell receptor beta chains from one sample sequenced in a study of OX40 agonist ivuxolimab in advanced cancers. TCRdb's copy holds only in-frame clones and misses some; the assay was immunoSEQ multiplex PCR. The table includes around 72,000 clones, roughly nine tenths detected once. The specimen was CD4+ or CD8+ T cells sorted from blood, collected in a trial of the OX40 agonist ivuxolimab. The receptors here all came from an adult with an advanced solid tumor such as melanoma, head and neck, liver or kidney cancer.

This rearrangement joins TRBV6-6 to TRBJ1-4; D possibly corresponds to TRBD1 (5 bases). Germline V gives CDR1 MNHNY, CDR2 SVGAGI (reference sequence). This CDR3 comprises 14 residues. V lost 7 bases, J lost 7 bases, and 16 bases lay in between. In DNA, the CDR3 is TGTGCCAGCACCTCTCCCAGGGATGGTGAAAAACTGTTTTTT. Protein: CASTSPRDGEKLFF.

J is TRBJ1-1 and V is TRBV9; possibly TRBD1 for D (6 bases). V was cut by 0 bases and J by 6 bases, with 9 bases left in between. The CDR3 is 13 amino acids. CDR1 and CDR2 from the germline V gene are SGDLS and YYNGEE. This CDR3 is CASSVAGAAEAFF. The CDR3 DNA is TGTGCCAGCAGCGTAGCGGGGGCCGCTGAAGCTTTCTTT.

This clone appeared a few times. This chain uses TRBV5-1 with TRBJ2-7, with D perhaps TRBD1 (5 bases). V was shortened by 0 bases and J by 3 bases, with 13 bases between the two germline ends. The CDR3 loop spans 15 amino acids. Germline CDR1 reads SGHRS; CDR2 reads YFSETQ. The CDR3 sequence is CASSLGVGQGYEQYF. CDR3 bases: TGCGCCAGCAGCTTGGGGGTGGGGCAGGGCTACGAGCAGTACTTC.

The rearrangement joins TRBV15 to TRBJ1-5; no clear D gene. Per the germline V gene, CDR1 is LNHNV and CDR2 is YYDKDF (reference sequence). The CDR3 length is 14 residues. Trimming took off 0 bases at V and 0 bases at J, with 3 bases between the two ends. The CDR3 loop reads CATSRDYSNQPQHF. The CDR3 region has the DNA TGTGCCACCAGCAGAGACTATAGCAATCAGCCCCAGCATTTT.

The CDR3 nucleotides are TGTGCCAGTAGTATACGAGGGGGCTTTGGGGCCAACGTCCTGACTTTC. It is translated as CASSIRGGFGANVLTF. The rearrangement uses TRBV19 and TRBJ2-6; 7 nucleotides line up with TRBD1. The CDR3 extends over 16 amino acids. The trim removed 2 bases at V and 3 bases at J, leaving 4 bases unmatched. Germline CDR1 is LNHDA and CDR2 is SQIVND (reference sequence).

The chain links TRBV11-2 to TRBJ2-7; D is unclear. CDR1 is SGHAT and CDR2 is FQNNGV in the germline V gene. V lost 0 bases to trimming and J lost 3 bases, with 12 bases between them. The length of the CDR3 is 15 residues. The chain's CDR3 is CASSLEGLGYYEQYF. Written as DNA, the CDR3 is TGTGCCAGCAGCTTAGAAGGGCTGGGGTACTACGAGCAGTACTTC.

The chain employs TRBV11-1 and TRBJ2-1; 7 bases agree with TRBD1. CDR3 length: 15 residues. V was pared by 3 bases and J by 2 bases, with 4 bases of the junction left unmatched. Germline values: CDR1 SGHAT, CDR2 FQDESV (reference sequence). CDR3 DNA sequence: TGTGCCAGCAGCTTTAACAGGGGTACCTACAATGAGCAGTTCTTC. It translates to CASSFNRGTYNEQFF.

This chain joins TRBV5-1 and TRBJ2-5, with 12 bases matching TRBD2. Germline V CDR1 and CDR2: SGHRS, YFSETQ. The ends lost 4 bases at V and 5 bases at J; junction bases unmatched: 9. This CDR3 contains 16 residues. As DNA, the CDR3 is TGCGCCAGCAGCCCGCCGACTAGCGGGAGTTCTGAGACCCAGTACTTC. Residues: CASSPPTSGSSETQYF.

This chain uses TRBV19 with TRBJ2-2, with TRBD1 matching over 10 bases. V shed 5 bases and J 4 bases; nucleotides not matched to a gene: 1. The germline V gene has CDR1 LNHDA and CDR2 SQIVND (reference sequence). The CDR3 sequence is 14 residues long. Written as DNA, the CDR3 is TGTGCCAGTAGTCGGACAGGGGGCACCGGGGAGCTGTTTTTT. Translating it yields CASSRTGGTGELFF. The full variable domain, rest sourced from reference TRBV19 and TRBJ2-2, is DGGITQSPKYLFRKEGQNVTLSCEQNLNHDAMYWYRQDPGQGLRLIYYSQIVNDFQKGDIAEGYSVSREKKESFPLTVTSAQKNPTAFYLCASSRTGGTGELFFGEGSRLTVL.

The genes are TRBV29-1 and TRBJ1-1; D ambiguous. Germline V lookup: CDR1 SQVTM, CDR2 ANQGSEA. The CDR3 totals 13 residues. The germline V and J ends were trimmed by 4 bases and 3 bases, with 12 bases remaining between them. The CDR3 sequence: CSVVLGGDTEAFF. The CDR3 nucleotides are TGCAGCGTTGTCCTTGGTGGGGACACTGAAGCTTTCTTT. The full variable domain, in which reference TRBV29-1 and TRBJ1-1 provide the parts outside the CDR3, is SAVISQKPSRDICQRGTSLTIQCQVDSQVTMMFWYRQQPGQSLTLIATANQGSEATYESGFVIDKFPISRPNLTFSTLTVSNMSPEDSSIYLCSVVLGGDTEAFFGQGTRLTVV.